What follows are 4 T cell receptor beta chains derived from one specimen sequenced in a study of cytomegalovirus exposure and HLA in healthy donors. Vbeta (60) and Jbeta (13) primers were used in the PCR. Generated by immunoSEQ multiplex PCR, the TCRdb table keeps only in-frame clones and is missing some. Seen here are around 91,000 clones, just under 80% observed once, and the top ten hold about 4.5%. Sample: PBMCs. The source is a male donor in good health and CMV-seropositive.

The rearrangement joins TRBV29-1 to TRBJ2-5, with D hard to call. The DNA end lines up better with TRBJ2-7; the J call may be wrong. Germline V gene lookup returns CDR1 SQVTM and CDR2 ANQGSEA. This CDR3 comprises 11 residues. The CDR3 DNA sequence: TGCAGCGTTGTGGGCCCACACGAGCAGTACTTC. The encoded protein is CSVVGPHEQYF.

Here the CDR3 DNA reads TGTGCCAGCAGCCAAGAAGCGGTTTCCTACGAGCAGTACTTC. It specifies CASSQEAVSYEQYF. The J gene is TRBJ2-7, the V gene TRBV4-2, with D maybe TRBD2 (5 bases). There are 14 residues in the CDR3. V was cut by 0 bases and J by 1 base, with 7 bases left in between. Germline V CDR1 and CDR2: LGHNA, YNFKEQ.

This sequence joins TRBV4-2 and TRBJ2-3; 11 bases match TRBD2. Trimming cost V 0 bases and J 6 bases; bases outside gene matches: 17. CDR1 is LGHNA and CDR2 is YNFKEQ in the germline V gene. There are 20 residues in the CDR3. CDR3 nucleotide sequence: TGTGCCAGCAGCCAAGATACGAATTTGGTAGCGGGAGGGATAGAGGATACGCAGTATTTT. Translating it yields CASSQDTNLVAGGIEDTQYF.

CDR3 DNA sequence: TGCGCCAGCAGTGAGCCAAGCCGAGGGTGGTTTGCTTTCTTT. Its protein product is CASSEPSRGWFAFF. V is TRBV10-2 and J is TRBJ1-1; D is uncertain. The CDR3 runs 14 residues. Germline-derived CDR1 and CDR2 are WSHSY and SAAADI. V dropped 2 bases and J dropped 11 bases, with 18 bases sitting between them.